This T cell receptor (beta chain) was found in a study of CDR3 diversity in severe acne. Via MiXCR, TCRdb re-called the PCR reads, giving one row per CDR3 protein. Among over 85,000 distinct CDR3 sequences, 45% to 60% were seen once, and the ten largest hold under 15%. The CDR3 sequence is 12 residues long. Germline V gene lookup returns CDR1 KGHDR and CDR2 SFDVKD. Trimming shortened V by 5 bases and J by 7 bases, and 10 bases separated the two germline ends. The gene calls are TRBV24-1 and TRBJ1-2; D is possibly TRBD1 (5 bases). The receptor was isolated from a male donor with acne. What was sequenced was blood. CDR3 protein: CATSAGTTGYTF. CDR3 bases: TGTGCCACCAGTGCGGGGACTACTGGCTACACCTTC.